The clone carrying this T cell receptor beta chain was recorded many times. Its antigen remains unknown. The sample is drawn from a study of human T cells and chemical hapten exposure. The overall study: Variability of per-sample TCR yields stemmed mainly from small differences in pooled library volume. Study findings and constraints: While controls formed fewer of them, expanded TCRs formed significantly more large CDR3 similarity clusters. PT1 expanded TCR numbers tracked positively with patch test score.

Trimming removed 5 bases from V and 9 bases from J; junction bases left unmatched: 15. The CDR3 length is 17 residues. Germline loops: CDR1 LNHDA, CDR2 SQIVND (reference sequence). TCRdb used MiXCR to reprocess the RACE reads, holding one entry per CDR3 protein. The table has more than 90,000 distinct CDR3 sequences, about an eighth seen once. Stated time point: patch test 2, 6 weeks after DPC sensitization. As to treatment: therapeutic diphenylcyclopropenone sensitization with weekly scalp DPC. It was from unfractionated whole blood that total RNA was extracted. This TCR derives from a middle-aged woman with alopecia areata. Some clones in this sample may be carry-over from other donors' samples. The source material was whole blood, sampled in connection with sensitization to the hapten diphenylcyclopropenone (DPC). V usage is TRBV19 and J usage is TRBJ2-1; 11 positions agree with TRBD2. CDR3 protein: CASSALLTSGMGGEQFF. In DNA form, the CDR3 reads TGTGCCAGTAGTGCACTGTTGACTAGCGGGATGGGGGGTGAGCAGTTCTTC.